This TCR beta chain was found in a study of brain T cells in children with intractable seizures. The germline V gene has CDR1 LGHNT and CDR2 FRNRAP. The CDR3 runs to 16 residues. V was pared by 5 bases and J by 4 bases, with 18 bases between. Profiling relied on immunoSEQ multiplex PCR, and the TCRdb table lists in-frame clones only, not all of them. This table has 70,000 to 90,000 clones, approximately 94% appearing once. The material sequenced was peripheral blood, taken at surgery. This receptor was identified in a boy under two years old with tuberous sclerosis and intractable seizures. The gene calls are TRBV12-5 and TRBJ2-1, with D possibly TRBD2 on 5 matching bases. CDR3 sequence: CASGPPQRSRYNEQFF. As DNA, the CDR3 is TGTGCTAGTGGTCCCCCCCAGCGGAGTCGGTACAATGAGCAGTTCTTC.